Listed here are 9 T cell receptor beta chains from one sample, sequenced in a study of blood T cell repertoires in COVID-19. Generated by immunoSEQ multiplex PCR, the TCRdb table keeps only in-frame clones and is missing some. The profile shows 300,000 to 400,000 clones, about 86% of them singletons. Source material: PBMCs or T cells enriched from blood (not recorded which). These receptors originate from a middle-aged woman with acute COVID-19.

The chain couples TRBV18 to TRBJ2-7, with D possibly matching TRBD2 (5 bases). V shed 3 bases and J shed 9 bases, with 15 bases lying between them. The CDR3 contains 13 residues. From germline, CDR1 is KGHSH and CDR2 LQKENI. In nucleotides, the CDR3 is TGTGCCAGCTCACCGAGGACGCCCGAGGGGCAGTACTTC. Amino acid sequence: CASSPRTPEGQYF. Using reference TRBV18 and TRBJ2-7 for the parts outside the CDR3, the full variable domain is NAGVMQNPRHLVRRRGQEARLRCSPMKGHSHVYWYRQLPEEGLKFMVYLQKENIIDESGMPKERFSAEFPKEGPSILRIQQVVRGDSAAYFCASSPRTPEGQYFGPGTRLTVT.

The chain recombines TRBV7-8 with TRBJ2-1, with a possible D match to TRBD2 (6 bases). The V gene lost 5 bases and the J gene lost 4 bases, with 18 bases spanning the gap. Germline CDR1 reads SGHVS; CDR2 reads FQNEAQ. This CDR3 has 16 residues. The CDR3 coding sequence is TGTGCCAGCAGCCTAGGGTACGGGACTGGATACAATGAGCAGTTCTTC. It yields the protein CASSLGYGTGYNEQFF.

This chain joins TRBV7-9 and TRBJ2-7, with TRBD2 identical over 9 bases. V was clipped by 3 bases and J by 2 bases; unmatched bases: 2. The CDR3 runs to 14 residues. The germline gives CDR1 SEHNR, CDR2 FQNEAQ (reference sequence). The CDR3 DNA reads TGTGCCAGCAGCTTTCAGCGGGGGGCCTACGAGCAGTACTTC. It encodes CASSFQRGAYEQYF.

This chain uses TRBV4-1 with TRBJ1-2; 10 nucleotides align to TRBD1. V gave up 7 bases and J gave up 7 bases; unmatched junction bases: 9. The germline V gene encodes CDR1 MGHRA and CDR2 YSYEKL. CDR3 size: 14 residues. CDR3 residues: CASNKAGTGVGYTF. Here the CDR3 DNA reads TGCGCCAGCAATAAGGCCGGGACAGGGGTTGGCTACACCTTC.

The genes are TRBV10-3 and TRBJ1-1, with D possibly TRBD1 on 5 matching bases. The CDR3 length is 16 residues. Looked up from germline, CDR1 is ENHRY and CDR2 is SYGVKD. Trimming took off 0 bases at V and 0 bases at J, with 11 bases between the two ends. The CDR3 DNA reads TGTGCCATCAGTGAGTCGCTAGGGACTGTGAACACTGAAGCTTTCTTT. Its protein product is CAISESLGTVNTEAFF.

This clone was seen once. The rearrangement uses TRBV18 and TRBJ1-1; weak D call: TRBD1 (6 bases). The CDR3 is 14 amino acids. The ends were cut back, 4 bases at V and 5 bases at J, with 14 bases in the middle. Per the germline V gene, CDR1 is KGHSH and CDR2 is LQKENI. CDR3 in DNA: TGTGCCAGCTCACTTTTAGTACAGGGTACTGAAGCTTTCTTT. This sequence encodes CASSLLVQGTEAFF.

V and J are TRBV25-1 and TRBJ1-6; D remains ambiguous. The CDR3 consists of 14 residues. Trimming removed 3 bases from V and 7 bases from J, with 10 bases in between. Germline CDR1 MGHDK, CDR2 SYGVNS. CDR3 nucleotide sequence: TGTGCCAGCAGTGACCCTCAGGTCAATTCACCCCTCCACTTT. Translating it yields CASSDPQVNSPLHF.

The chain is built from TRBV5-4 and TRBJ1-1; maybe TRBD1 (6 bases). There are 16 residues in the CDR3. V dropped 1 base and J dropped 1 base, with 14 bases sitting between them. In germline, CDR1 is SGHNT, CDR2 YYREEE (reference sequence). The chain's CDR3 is CASSLPRPGQNTEAFF. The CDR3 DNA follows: TGTGCCAGCAGCTTGCCCCGCCCGGGACAGAACACTGAAGCTTTCTTT.

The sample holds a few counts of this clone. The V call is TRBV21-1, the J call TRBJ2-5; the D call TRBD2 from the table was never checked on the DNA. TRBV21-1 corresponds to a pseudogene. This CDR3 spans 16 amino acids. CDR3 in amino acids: CASSKGSGFPTETQYF. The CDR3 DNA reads TGTGCCAGCAGCAAGGGCTCGGGATTTCCGACGGAGACCCAGTACTTC.